This T cell receptor beta chain emerged from a study of T cells in Graves' hyperthyroidism and ophthalmopathy. Overall study: Before any treatment, at initial diagnosis, peripheral blood was collected.

Every diagnosis used clinical symptoms, serum thyroxine and TRAb, thyroid ultrasound and orbital computed tomography. The authors took PBMCs from 10 ml fresh peripheral blood. Amplified TCR beta CDR3 regions came from RNA transcripts. The HTBI primer set served for first-round RT-PCR of the TCR CDR3. TCRdb fed the multiplex PCR reads into MiXCR, producing one record per CDR3 protein. The sample records some 620,000 distinct CDR3 sequences, under 20% being singletons. Germline CDR1 and CDR2: SQVTM and ANQGSEA. With 1 base clipped from V and 7 bases from J, the junction kept 5 bases outside the gene matches. The CDR3 consists of 14 residues.

The V and J genes are TRBV29-1 and TRBJ2-7, with 12 bases lining up with TRBD2. The sequencing sample was made of blood. This sequence originates from a woman aged 25 to 39 with Graves' hyperthyroidism. The CDR3 sequence: CSVEGLAGVGEQYF. The CDR3 bases are TGCAGCGTTGAAGGACTAGCGGGAGTTGGGGAGCAGTACTTC.